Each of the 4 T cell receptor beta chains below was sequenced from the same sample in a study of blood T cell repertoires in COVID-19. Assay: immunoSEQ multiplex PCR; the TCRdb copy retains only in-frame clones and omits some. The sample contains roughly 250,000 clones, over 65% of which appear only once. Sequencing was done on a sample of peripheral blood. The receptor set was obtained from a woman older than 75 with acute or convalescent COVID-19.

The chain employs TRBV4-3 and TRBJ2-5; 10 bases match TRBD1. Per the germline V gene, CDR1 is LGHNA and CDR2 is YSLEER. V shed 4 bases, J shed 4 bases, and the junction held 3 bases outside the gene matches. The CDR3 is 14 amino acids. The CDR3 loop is CASSPGTGAETQYF. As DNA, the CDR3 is TGCGCCAGCAGCCCCGGGACAGGGGCAGAGACCCAGTACTTC.

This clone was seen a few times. Written as DNA, the CDR3 is TGTGCCAGCAGCTTGGGAGGGGGAGGCGCAGAGACCCAGTACTTC. Translating it yields CASSLGGGGAETQYF. The chain couples TRBV7-6 to TRBJ2-5, with D possibly being TRBD2 (7 bases). This CDR3 comprises 15 residues. V lost 3 bases and J 4 bases, leaving 15 bases between the germline ends. CDR1 is SGHVS, CDR2 FNYEAQ, per germline.

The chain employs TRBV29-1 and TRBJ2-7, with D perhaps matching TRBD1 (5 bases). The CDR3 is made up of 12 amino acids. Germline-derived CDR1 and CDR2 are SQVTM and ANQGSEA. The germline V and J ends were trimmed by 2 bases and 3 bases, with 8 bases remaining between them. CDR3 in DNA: TGCAGCGTTGAATGGCAGGGCTACGAGCAGTACTTC. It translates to CSVEWQGYEQYF.

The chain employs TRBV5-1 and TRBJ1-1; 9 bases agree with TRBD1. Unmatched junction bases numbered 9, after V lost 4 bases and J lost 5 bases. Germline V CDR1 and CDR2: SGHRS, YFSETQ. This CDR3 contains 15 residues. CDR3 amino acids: CASSLSPTGGTEAFF. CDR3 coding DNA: TGCGCCAGCAGCCTGAGCCCGACAGGGGGGACTGAAGCTTTCTTT. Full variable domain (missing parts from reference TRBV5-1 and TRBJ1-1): KAGVTQTPRYLIKTRGQQVTLSCSPISGHRSVSWYQQTPGQGLQFLFEYFSETQRNKGNFPGRFSGRQFSNSRSEMNVSTLELGDSALYLCASSLSPTGGTEAFFGQGTRLTVV.